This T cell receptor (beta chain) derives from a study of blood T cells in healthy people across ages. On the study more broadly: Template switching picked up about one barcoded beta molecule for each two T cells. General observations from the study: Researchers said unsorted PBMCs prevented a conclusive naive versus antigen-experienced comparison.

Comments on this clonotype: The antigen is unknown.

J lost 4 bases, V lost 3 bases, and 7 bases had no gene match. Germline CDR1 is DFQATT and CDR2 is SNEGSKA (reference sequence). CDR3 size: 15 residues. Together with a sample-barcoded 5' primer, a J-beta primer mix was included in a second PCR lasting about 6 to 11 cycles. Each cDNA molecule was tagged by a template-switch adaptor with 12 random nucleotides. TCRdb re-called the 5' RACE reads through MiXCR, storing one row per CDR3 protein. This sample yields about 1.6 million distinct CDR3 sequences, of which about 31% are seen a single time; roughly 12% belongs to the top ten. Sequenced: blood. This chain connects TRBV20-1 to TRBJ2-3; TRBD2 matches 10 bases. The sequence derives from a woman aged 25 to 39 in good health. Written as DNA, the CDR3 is TGCAGTGCTAGCTCAGCGGGAGGGCCAGCAGATACGCAGTATTTT. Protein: CSASSAGGPADTQYF.